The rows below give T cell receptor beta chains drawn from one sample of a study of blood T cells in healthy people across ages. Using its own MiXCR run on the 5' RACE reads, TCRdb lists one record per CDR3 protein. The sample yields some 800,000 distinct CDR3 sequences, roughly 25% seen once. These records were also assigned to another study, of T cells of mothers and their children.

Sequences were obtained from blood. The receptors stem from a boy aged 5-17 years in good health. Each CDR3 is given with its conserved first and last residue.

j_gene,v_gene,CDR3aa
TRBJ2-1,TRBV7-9,CASSYLEGRQFF
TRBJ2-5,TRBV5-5,CASSPEGGLGETQYF
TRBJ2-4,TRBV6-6,CASSSSGTGKDIQYF
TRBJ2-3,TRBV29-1,CSVEDHLTGGEDTQYF
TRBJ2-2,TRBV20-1,CSATGGANTGELFF
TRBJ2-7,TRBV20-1,CSAEDRETHYEQYF
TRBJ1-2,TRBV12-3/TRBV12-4,CASSLAGPASNYGYTF
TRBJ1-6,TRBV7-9,CASDPGSSYNSPLHF
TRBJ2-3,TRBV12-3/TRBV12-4,CASTGTDRTDAQYF
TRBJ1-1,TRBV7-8,CASSLREPPGTEAFF
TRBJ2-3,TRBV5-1,CASSLGYGTDTQYF
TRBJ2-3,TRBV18,CASSQSGGLGVTQYF
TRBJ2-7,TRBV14,CASSHPGLSYEQYF
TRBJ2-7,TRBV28,CASSPGRGVYEQYF
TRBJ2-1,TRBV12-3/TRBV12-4,CASSPGLAGVVVNQFF
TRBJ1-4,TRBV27,CASGRIHEKLFF
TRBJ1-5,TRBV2,CASSEEGALRNQPQHF
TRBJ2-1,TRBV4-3,CASGAGGYSEQFF
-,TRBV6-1,CASSGVIYEQYF
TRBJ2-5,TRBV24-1,CATSVGGRETQYF
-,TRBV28,CASSPGSAGGGYEQYF
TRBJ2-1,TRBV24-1,CATSDLPSGEQFF
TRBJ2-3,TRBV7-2,CAGSPGLAGLPTDTQYF
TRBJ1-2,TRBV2,CASTLGQIYGYTF
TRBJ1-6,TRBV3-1,CASRGTDFSPLHF
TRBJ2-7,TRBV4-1,CASSQEARGASYEQYF
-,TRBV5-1,CASSLTSGSTNEQFF
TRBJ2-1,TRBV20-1,CSARDGGGNGNEQFF
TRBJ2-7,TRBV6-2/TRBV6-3,CASSQGGEQYF
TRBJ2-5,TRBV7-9,CASSLGPLRVTVETQYF
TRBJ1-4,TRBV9,CASSVGAGFEKLFF
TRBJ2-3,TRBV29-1,CSVATDTQYF
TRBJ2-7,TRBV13,CASSVPVGVGASYEQYF
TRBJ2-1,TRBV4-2,CASSQVGESYNEQFF
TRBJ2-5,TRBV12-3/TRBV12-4,CASSRTGVGETQYF
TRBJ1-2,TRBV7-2,CASSKGGQGIINYGYTF
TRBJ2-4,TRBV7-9,CASSFSRDEDIQYF
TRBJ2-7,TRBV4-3,CASSQDLDDYEQYF
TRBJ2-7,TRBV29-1,CSVEDHSYEQYF
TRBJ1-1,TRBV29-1,CSVQGAEAFF
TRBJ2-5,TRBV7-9,CASSATHRSQGLREPQYF
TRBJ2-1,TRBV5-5,CASSLGVTSGGAQFF
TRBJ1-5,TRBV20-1,CSARETRGDQPQHF
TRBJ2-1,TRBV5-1,CASSLMWGSNEQFF
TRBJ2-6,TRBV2,CASSEGTGVSGANVLTF
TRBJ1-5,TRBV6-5,CASSSSGSNQPQHF
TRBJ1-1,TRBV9,CASSVDSPTEAFF
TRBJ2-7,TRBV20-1,CSARGGLVMHEQYF
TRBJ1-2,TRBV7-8,CASSSRVGESYTF
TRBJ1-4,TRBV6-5,CASSFVGGRVEKLFF
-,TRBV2,CASNPGLVYNEQFF
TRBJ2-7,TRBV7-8,CASSLPAQGGSYEQYF
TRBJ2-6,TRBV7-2,CASSATGGAGANVLTF